The rows below give T cell receptor beta chains drawn from one sample of a study of response to subunit inactivated influenza vaccine. Via MiXCR, TCRdb re-called the RT-PCR reads, giving one row per CDR3 protein. Among roughly 630,000 distinct CDR3 sequences listed, 12% to 15% were seen once. The material was PBMCs from blood, obtained less than 15 days before vaccination. These receptors were collected from a man aged 45-65 years who received an inactivated influenza vaccine. Each CDR3 is given with its conserved first and last residue.

V gene,CDR3 protein
TRBV7-9,CASSPYRDRENTGELFF
TRBV6-1,CASTIVPLKETQYF
TRBV21-1,CASSKAGGRAPLHF
TRBV4-1,CASSQLGFPGNTIYF
TRBV7-2,CASSLFLAGHSYNEQFF
TRBV5-1,CASTTSGSRDEKLFF
TRBV7-6,CASSLSSPSGGGGYGYTF
TRBV19,CASSPHRGTGTYEQYF
TRBV27,CASSLLMELRETQYF
TRBV10-3,CAISGAGGLSTDTQYF
TRBV29-1,CSVEGEVQTISYNEQFF
TRBV5-1,CASSLVWGPYEQYF
TRBV5-1,CASSEGQGKGYTF
TRBV6-1,CASTTRKNTEAFF
TRBV10-3,CAISVSARGAYEQYF
TRBV4-3,CASSQGYSGANVLTF
TRBV7-2,CASSLAIDRNTEAFF
TRBV19,CASSPGVFETQYF
TRBV2,CASHLGPNNEQFF
TRBV28,CASSRQGQGSYEQYF
TRBV29-1,CSVEPQGNNEQFF
TRBV7-3,CASSLISVGLAGPGELFF
TRBV20-1,CSARRAGTGSSNTQYF
TRBV5-1,CASSLADRGSTDTQYF
TRBV6-5,CASSYSKGYREAFF
TRBV6-2/TRBV6-3,CASSYGVGGFRMGMGYSYEQYF
TRBV5-1,CASSLWSGSSYNEQFF
TRBV6-1,CASGGQISGNTIYF
TRBV10-3,CAISDIRATYNEQFF
TRBV3-1,CASSSGTSVISYEQYF
TRBV4-3,CASSQEINWGHEQYF
TRBV15,CATSRSWPQETQYF
TRBV2,CASSVTPYYEQYF
TRBV28,CASRPLSRVSGNTIYF
TRBV20-1,CSAGQGLEQPQHF
TRBV4-2,CASSPPVLAGAPTETQYF
TRBV20-1,CSARDPWDYEQYF
TRBV20-1,CSARPPTILRAFF
TRBV6-1,CAITERSSYNEQFF